This T cell receptor beta chain was captured by sequencing in a study of blood T cell repertoires in COVID-19. Study summary: Acute-phase and convalescent COVID-19 samples originated in the United States, Italy and Spain.

CDR3 length: 15 residues. Source study methods: Using reference gene primer amplification, nucleated cell counts were estimated. TCRdb keeps only in-frame clones here, not all; method: immunoSEQ multiplex PCR. V, J and clone size are those of that table, while D and trimming were read from the DNA. This repertoire shows 300,000 or so clones, 90% found once; its top ten account for 3% to 4%. The V call is TRBV12-2, the J call TRBJ1-6. TRBV12-2 is shown as a pseudogene. Source material: peripheral blood. This TCR came from a middle-aged woman with acute or convalescent COVID-19. The CDR3 loop reads CASRLEGANNSPLHF. CDR3 DNA sequence: TGTGCAAGTCGCTTAGAGGGAGCGAATAATTCACCCCTCCACTTT.